The source of this TCR beta chain is a study of T cells in women clearing cervical HPV infection. In the study overall: Case blood was drawn when the lesion was first found; control blood after infection became undetectable. Findings and caveats of the study: It is unknown whether associations predate infection; no effector/memory or HPV-specific sorting. Controls had more TRBV6-7 (0.16%) than cases (roughly 0.11%).

Using immunoSEQ multiplex PCR, the repertoire was profiled, and TCRdb retains in-frame clones only, with some absent. The data show 20,000 to 25,000 clones, and the top ten clones hold roughly 2.6%. The CDR3 length is 13 residues. V was trimmed by 8 bases and J by 3 bases, leaving 13 bases between them. Turning to this clone: Its specificity is not known. The DNA ends 3 residues before the CDR3 does, and the rest of the CDR3 is filled in from the germline J gene.

The chain combines TRBV12-3 or TRBV12-4 with TRBJ2-5; no clear D. This sequence originates from a woman between 18 and 70 years old with a cervical HPV16 infection that either progressed to CIN3+ or cleared (not recorded which). The material sequenced was blood buffy coat. The DNA read from the CDR3 is TGTGCCAGCGGGCCACGAAGTAAAGAGACC. It codes for CASGPRSKET. The CDR3 as a whole reads CASGPRSKETQYF.